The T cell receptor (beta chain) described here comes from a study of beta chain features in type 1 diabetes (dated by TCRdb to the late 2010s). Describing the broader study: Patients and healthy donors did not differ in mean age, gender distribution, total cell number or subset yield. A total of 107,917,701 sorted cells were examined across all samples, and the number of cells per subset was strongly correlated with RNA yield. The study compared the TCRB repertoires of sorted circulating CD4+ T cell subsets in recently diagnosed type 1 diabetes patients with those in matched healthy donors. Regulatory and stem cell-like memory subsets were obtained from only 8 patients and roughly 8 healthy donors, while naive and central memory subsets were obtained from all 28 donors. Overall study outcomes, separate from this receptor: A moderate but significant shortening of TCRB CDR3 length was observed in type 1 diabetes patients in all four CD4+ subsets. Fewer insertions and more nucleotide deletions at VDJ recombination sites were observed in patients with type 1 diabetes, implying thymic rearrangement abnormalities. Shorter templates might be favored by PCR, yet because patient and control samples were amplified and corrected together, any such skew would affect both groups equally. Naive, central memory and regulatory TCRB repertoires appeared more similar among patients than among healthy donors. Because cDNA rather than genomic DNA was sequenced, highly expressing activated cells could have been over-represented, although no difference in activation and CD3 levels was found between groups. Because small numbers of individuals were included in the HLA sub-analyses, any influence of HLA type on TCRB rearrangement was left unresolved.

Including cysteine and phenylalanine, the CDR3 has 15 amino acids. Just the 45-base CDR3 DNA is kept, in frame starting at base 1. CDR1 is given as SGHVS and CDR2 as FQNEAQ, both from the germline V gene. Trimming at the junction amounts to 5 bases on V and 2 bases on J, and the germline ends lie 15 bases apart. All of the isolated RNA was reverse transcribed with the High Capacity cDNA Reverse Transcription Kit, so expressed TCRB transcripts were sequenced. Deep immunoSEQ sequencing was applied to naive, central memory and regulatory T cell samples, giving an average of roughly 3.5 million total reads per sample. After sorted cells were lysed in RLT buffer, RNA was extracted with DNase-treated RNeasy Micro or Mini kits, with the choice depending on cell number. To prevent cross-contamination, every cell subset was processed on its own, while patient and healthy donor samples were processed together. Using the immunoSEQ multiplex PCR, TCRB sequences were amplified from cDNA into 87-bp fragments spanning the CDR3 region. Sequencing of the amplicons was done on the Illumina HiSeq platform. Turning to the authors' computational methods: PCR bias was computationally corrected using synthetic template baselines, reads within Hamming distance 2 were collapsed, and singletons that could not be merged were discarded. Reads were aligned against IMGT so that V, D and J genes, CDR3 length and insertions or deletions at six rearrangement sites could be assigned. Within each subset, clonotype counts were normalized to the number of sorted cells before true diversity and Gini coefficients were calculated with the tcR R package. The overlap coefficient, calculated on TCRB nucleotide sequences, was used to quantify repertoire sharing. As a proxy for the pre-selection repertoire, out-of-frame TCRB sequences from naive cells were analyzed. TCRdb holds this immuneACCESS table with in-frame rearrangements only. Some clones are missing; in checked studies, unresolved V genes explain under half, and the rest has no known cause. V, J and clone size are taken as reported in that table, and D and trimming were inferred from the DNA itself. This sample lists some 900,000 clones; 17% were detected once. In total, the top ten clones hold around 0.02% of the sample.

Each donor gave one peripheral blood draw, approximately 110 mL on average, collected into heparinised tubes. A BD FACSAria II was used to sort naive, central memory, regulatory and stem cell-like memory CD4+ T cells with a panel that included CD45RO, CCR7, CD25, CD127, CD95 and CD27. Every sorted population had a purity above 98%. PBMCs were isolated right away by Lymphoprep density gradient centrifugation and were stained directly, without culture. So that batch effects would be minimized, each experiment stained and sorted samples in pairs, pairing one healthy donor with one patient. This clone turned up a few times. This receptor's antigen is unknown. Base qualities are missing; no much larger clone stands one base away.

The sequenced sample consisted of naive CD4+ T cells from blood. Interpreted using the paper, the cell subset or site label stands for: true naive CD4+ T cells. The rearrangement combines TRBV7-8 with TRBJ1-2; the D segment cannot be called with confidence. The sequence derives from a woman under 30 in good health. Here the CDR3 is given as CASSRPLGGNYGYTF. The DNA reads TGTGCCAGCAGCCGACCTTTAGGTGGAAACTATGGCTACACCTTC.